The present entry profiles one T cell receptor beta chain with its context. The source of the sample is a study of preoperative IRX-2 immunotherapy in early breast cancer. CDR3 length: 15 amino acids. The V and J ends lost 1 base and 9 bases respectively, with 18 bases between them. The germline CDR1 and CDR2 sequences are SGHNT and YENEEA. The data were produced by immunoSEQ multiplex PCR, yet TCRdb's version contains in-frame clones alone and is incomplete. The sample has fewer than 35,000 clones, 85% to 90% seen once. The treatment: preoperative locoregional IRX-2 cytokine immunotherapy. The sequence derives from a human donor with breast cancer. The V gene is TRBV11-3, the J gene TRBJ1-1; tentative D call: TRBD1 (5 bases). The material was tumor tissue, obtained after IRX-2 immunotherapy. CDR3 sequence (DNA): TGTGCCAGCAGCTTAGGGGCAGGGTTGGGAGTGCAAGCTTTCTTT. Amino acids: CASSLGAGLGVQAFF. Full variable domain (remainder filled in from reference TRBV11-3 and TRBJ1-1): EAGVVQSPRYKIIEKKQPVAFWCNPISGHNTLYWYLQNLGQGPELLIRYENEEAVDDSQLPKDRFSAERLKGVDSTLKIQPAELGDSAVYLCASSLGAGLGVQAFFGQGTRLTVV.